Sequencing of this TCR beta chain was carried out in a study of identical twins. To note about this clonotype: Its cognate antigen is unknown.

cDNA molecules carried unique molecular identifiers, and template switching added a universal primer site. TCRdb processed the 5' RACE reads anew with MiXCR; each CDR3 protein has one entry. The table includes roughly 570,000 distinct CDR3 sequences, approximately 9.6% detected once. The germline gives CDR1 MNHNS, CDR2 SASEGT. V lost 7 bases to trimming and J lost 3 bases; unmatched junction nucleotides: 5. This CDR3 is 15 amino acids long. The study's findings and limits: For cord blood, abundant beta clonotypes had fewer insertions, unlike memory repertoires, which showed none.

In addition, the sample was reused for a study of yellow fever vaccine responses in identical twins.

This chain joins TRBV6-1 and TRBJ2-2; 10 nucleotides match TRBD1. The sequenced material came from PBMCs. This TCR was recovered from a woman under 30 in good health. The CDR3, as DNA: TGTGCCAGCAATAGACAGGGGGCCTACACCGGGGAGCTGTTTTTT. It is translated as CASNRQGAYTGELFF.